The sequence of this T cell receptor beta chain was determined in a study of T cell repertoires in cytomegalovirus infection. Trimming at V came to 4 bases and at J to 4 bases, leaving 2 bases not matched to a gene. Germline V CDR1 and CDR2: LGHNT, FRNRAP. The CDR3 has 14 residues. TCRdb re-analysed the reads in MiXCR, keeping a single row per CDR3 protein. The data show roughly 200,000 distinct CDR3 sequences, with approximately 18% seen just once and approximately 26% held by the top ten. The receptor comes from a human donor in good health (CMV status not recorded). Some clones in this sample may be carry-over from other donors' samples. This rearrangement joins TRBV12-5 to TRBJ2-5, with 11 nucleotides matching TRBD1. Sequenced material: CD8+ T cells from PBMCs. The CDR3: CASGWGQGGETQYF. Written as DNA, the CDR3 is TGTGCTAGTGGTTGGGGACAGGGGGGAGAGACCCAGTACTTC. The full variable domain, in which reference TRBV12-5 and TRBJ2-5 provide the parts outside the CDR3, is DARVTQTPRHKVTEMGQEVTMRCQPILGHNTVFWYRQTMMQGLELLAYFRNRAPLDDSGMPKDRFSAEMPDATLATLKIQPSEPRDSAVYFCASGWGQGGETQYFGPGTRLLVL.